Below are 21 T cell receptor beta chains sequenced from a single sample in a study of cytomegalovirus exposure and HLA in healthy donors (dated by TCRdb to the late 2010s). The method behind the library was the immunoSEQ multiplex PCR assay. Here the immuneACCESS table is served through TCRdb, limited to in-frame sequences with V and J called. Missing clones are a known gap in these copies; in checked studies unresolved V genes cover under half, and the rest lacks a known reason. A total of around 150,000 clones appear in this sample, 80% to 90% of them only once. Around 2.1% of the sample is in the top ten clones. The sample consisted of PBMCs. The receptor set was obtained from a woman aged 18-29 years in good health and CMV-seronegative.

The chain joins TRBV7-9 to TRBJ2-5; D ambiguous. Germline V CDR1 and CDR2: SEHNR, FQNEAQ (reference sequence). This CDR3 comprises 14 residues. The V end was cut by 4 bases, the J end by 5 bases, with 14 bases between. The CDR3 sequence is CASSSTLPGETQYF. CDR3 DNA: TGTGCCAGCAGCTCGACCCTCCCCGGGGAGACCCAGTACTTC.

This clone has only one observation. V and J are TRBV7-9 and TRBJ1-2; D remains unclear. CDR1 is SEHNR and CDR2 is FQNEAQ in the germline V gene (reference sequence). Trimming left V 3 bases short and J 8 bases short, with 13 bases between. This CDR3 has 13 amino acids. The CDR3: CASSFSSGLGYTF. CDR3 DNA sequence: TGTGCCAGCAGCTTTTCGTCAGGCCTGGGCTACACCTTC. The full variable domain, in which reference TRBV7-9 and TRBJ1-2 provide the parts outside the CDR3, is DTGVSQNPRHKITKRGQNVTFRCDPISEHNRLYWYRQTLGQGPEFLTYFQNEAQLEKSRLLSDRFSAERPKGSFSTLEIQRTEQGDSAMYLCASSFSSGLGYTFGSGTRLTVV.

The V call is TRBV5-1, the J call TRBJ2-7; 7 positions match TRBD1. CDR1 and CDR2 from the germline V gene are SGHRS and YFSETQ. CDR3 length: 16 amino acids. Unmatched junction bases numbered 12, after V lost 4 bases and J lost 2 bases. The chain's CDR3 is CASSQLNRGSTYEQYF. The CDR3 region has the DNA TGCGCCAGCAGCCAACTCAACAGGGGCTCCACCTACGAGCAGTACTTC.

The chain employs TRBV6-1 and TRBJ1-6; D not certain. The CDR3 runs to 15 residues. Germline V CDR1 and CDR2: MNHNS, SASEGT. Trimming stripped 7 bases from V and 3 bases from J, with 13 bases between. The CDR3 DNA reads as TGTGCCAGCATTCCAGGTATCTTCTATAATTCACCCCTCCACTTT. It is translated as CASIPGIFYNSPLHF.

This chain links TRBV29-1 with TRBJ1-2, with D unresolved. This CDR3 contains 14 residues. The germline V gene has CDR1 SQVTM and CDR2 ANQGSEA. Trimming shortened V by 7 bases and J by 2 bases, and 17 bases separated the two germline ends. The CDR3 DNA reads as TGCAGCGCAACAGTTAGAGCAAACAACTATGGCTACACCTTC. Encoded protein: CSATVRANNYGYTF.

This chain links TRBV19 with TRBJ1-1, with 8 bases identical to TRBD1. The CDR3 extends over 12 amino acids. Trimming removed 4 bases from V and 8 bases from J; junction bases left unmatched: 3. Germline assignment: CDR1 LNHDA and CDR2 SQIVND (reference sequence). Written as DNA, the CDR3 is TGTGCCAGTAGTAGCCGGGACAGGGAAGCTTTCTTT. It yields the protein CASSSRDREAFF.

The chain uses TRBV12-5 and TRBJ2-1, with 8 bases aligning to TRBD2. The CDR3 extends over 19 amino acids. The V and J ends lost 6 bases and 8 bases, in that order; junction bases with no gene match: 24. CDR1 is LGHNT and CDR2 is FRNRAP in the germline V gene. The CDR3 sequence: CASGDDLNGTRIYSHEQFF. As DNA, the CDR3 is TGTGCTAGTGGCGACGATTTAAACGGGACTAGAATTTACAGCCATGAGCAGTTCTTC.

This chain connects TRBV5-5 to TRBJ2-6; the D gene is possibly TRBD2 (5 bases). V was clipped by 2 bases and J by 7 bases, with 10 bases between them. The germline gives CDR1 SGHKS, CDR2 YYEKEE (reference sequence). The CDR3 has 14 residues. The CDR3 coding sequence is TGTGCCAGCAGCTTCCGGGGAATAGCCAACGTCCTGACTTTC. It translates to CASSFRGIANVLTF.

The chain links TRBV18 to TRBJ2-2, with 9 bases matching TRBD1. The CDR3 loop spans 16 amino acids. Trimming cost V 3 bases and J 2 bases; bases outside gene matches: 4. From germline, CDR1 is KGHSH and CDR2 LQKENI. CDR3 DNA: TGTGCCAGCTCACCGACGGGACAGGGAAACACCGGGGAGCTGTTTTTT. As protein: CASSPTGQGNTGELFF.

This chain connects TRBV27 to TRBJ2-5; 10 nucleotides align to TRBD1. V shed 4 bases, J shed 1 base, and the junction held 6 bases outside the gene matches. The CDR3 sequence is 16 residues long. Germline V CDR1 and CDR2: MNHEY, SMNVEV (reference sequence). CDR3 sequence: CASSSPRTGGQETQYF. The CDR3 nucleotides are TGTGCCAGCAGTTCACCTCGGACAGGGGGCCAAGAGACCCAGTACTTC.

V usage is TRBV19 and J usage is TRBJ2-7; D ambiguous. Germline lookup yields CDR1 LNHDA and CDR2 SQIVND (reference sequence). This CDR3 spans 13 amino acids. Trimming removed 6 bases at V and 0 bases at J, with 9 bases between. Here the CDR3 DNA reads TGTGCCAGTAGCCACACCAGCTCCTACGAGCAGTACTTC. This codes for CASSHTSSYEQYF.

This rearrangement joins TRBV6-1 to TRBJ2-7; D might be TRBD2 (5 bases). The CDR3 totals 13 residues. Germline V gene sequence: CDR1 MNHNS, CDR2 SASEGT. V was cut by 7 bases and J by 1 base, with 11 bases left in between. This CDR3 reads CASKEDGSYEQYF. The CDR3 nucleotides are TGTGCCAGCAAGGAGGACGGATCCTACGAGCAGTACTTC.

V usage is TRBV13 and J usage is TRBJ2-1, with no clear D. The CDR3 covers 13 residues. V gave up 5 bases and J gave up 5 bases, with 10 bases separating them. CDR1 is PRHDT and CDR2 is FYEKMQ in the germline V gene (reference sequence). The CDR3 is CASSHSLDNEQFF. Here the CDR3 DNA reads TGTGCCAGCAGCCATAGTCTGGACAATGAGCAGTTCTTC.

The CDR3 sequence is CASSPRSSYHEQYF. DNA for the CDR3: TGCGCCAGCAGCCCGAGGAGCAGCTACCACGAGCAGTACTTC. This chain links TRBV4-1 with TRBJ2-7; no clear D gene. Trimming took off 4 bases at V and 5 bases at J, with 15 bases between the two ends. Germline V lookup: CDR1 MGHRA, CDR2 YSYEKL. This CDR3 is built from 14 residues.

This chain connects TRBV27 to TRBJ2-4; 7 positions agree with TRBD1. CDR3 length: 18 amino acids. The V gene's germline CDR1 is MNHEY and CDR2 SMNVEV (reference sequence). With V trimmed by 4 bases and J by 1 base, 13 bases remained unmatched. The CDR3 reads CASSWTGISNMAKNIQYF. As DNA, the CDR3 is TGTGCCAGCAGTTGGACAGGAATCTCAAATATGGCCAAAAACATTCAGTACTTC.

The chain couples TRBV4-2 to TRBJ2-1; D remains ambiguous. The CDR3 sequence is 12 residues long. CDR1 LGHNA and CDR2 YNFKEQ come from the germline V gene. V was shortened by 0 bases and J by 10 bases, with 7 bases between the two germline ends. The CDR3 DNA sequence: TGTGCCAGCAGCCAAGATCCAGCGGAGCAGTTCTTC. This gives the protein CASSQDPAEQFF.

J is TRBJ2-3 and V is TRBV5-1, with D possibly TRBD2 on 5 matching bases. V was clipped by 3 bases and J by 2 bases, with 19 bases between them. Germline loops: CDR1 SGHRS, CDR2 YFSETQ. This CDR3 is 17 amino acids long. CDR3 DNA sequence: TGCGCCAGCAGCTCCCTACTGGGAGTCAGGTCCACAGATACGCAGTATTTT. Its translation: CASSSLLGVRSTDTQYF.

The table lists this clone with a count of one. The genes are TRBV6-1 and TRBJ2-3; weak D call: TRBD1 (6 bases). V shed 4 bases and J shed 1 base, with 9 bases lying between them. The germline V gene encodes CDR1 MNHNS and CDR2 SASEGT. The CDR3 contains 14 residues. CDR3 sequence reads: CASSGQVGTDTQYF. CDR3 DNA: TGTGCCAGCAGTGGACAGGTGGGCACAGATACGCAGTATTTT.

The gene calls are TRBV13 and TRBJ2-1, with 7 bases lining up with TRBD2. Germline values: CDR1 PRHDT, CDR2 FYEKMQ (reference sequence). V shed 5 bases and J 4 bases; nucleotides not matched to a gene: 8. The CDR3 consists of 15 residues. DNA of the CDR3: TGTGCCAGCAGCACCCAGCGGGACGTTTACAATGAGCAGTTCTTC. Its protein product is CASSTQRDVYNEQFF.

This chain uses TRBV18 with TRBJ1-1; TRBD1 is a possible D gene (5 bases). V lost 3 bases and J 6 bases, leaving 8 bases between the germline ends. CDR3 length equals 12 residues. The germline V gene encodes CDR1 KGHSH and CDR2 LQKENI. CDR3 nucleotides: TGTGCCAGCTCACCTTCGACAGCTGAAGCTTTCTTT. This translates into CASSPSTAEAFF.

The rearrangement joins TRBV5-1 to TRBJ2-7, with TRBD2 matching 11 bases. V shed 4 bases and J 6 bases; nucleotides not matched to a gene: 12. The germline CDR1 and CDR2 sequences are SGHRS and YFSETQ. The CDR3 contains 16 residues. Here the CDR3 DNA reads TGCGCCAGCAGCCGAGGTAGCGGGGGGGCCGGGACCGAGCAGTACTTC. This encodes CASSRGSGGAGTEQYF.